This TCR beta chain was retrieved from a study of blood T cell repertoires in COVID-19. CDR1 is MNHEY, CDR2 SVGAGI, per germline. The CDR3 has 12 residues. Trimming at V came to 8 bases and at J to 6 bases, leaving 4 bases not matched to a gene. Produced via immunoSEQ multiplex PCR; TCRdb's table is partial and in-frame only. The table shows hundreds of thousands of clones, with 85% occurring only once. This chain joins TRBV6-5 and TRBJ1-3; 7 bases are a match to TRBD1. The sequence was obtained from a woman aged 30 to 39 who had been exposed to COVID-19. Sequenced sample: PBMCs or T cells enriched from blood (not recorded which). The CDR3, as DNA: TGTGCCAGCGGGGACAGTCCAAACACCATATATTTT. This translates into CASGDSPNTIYF.